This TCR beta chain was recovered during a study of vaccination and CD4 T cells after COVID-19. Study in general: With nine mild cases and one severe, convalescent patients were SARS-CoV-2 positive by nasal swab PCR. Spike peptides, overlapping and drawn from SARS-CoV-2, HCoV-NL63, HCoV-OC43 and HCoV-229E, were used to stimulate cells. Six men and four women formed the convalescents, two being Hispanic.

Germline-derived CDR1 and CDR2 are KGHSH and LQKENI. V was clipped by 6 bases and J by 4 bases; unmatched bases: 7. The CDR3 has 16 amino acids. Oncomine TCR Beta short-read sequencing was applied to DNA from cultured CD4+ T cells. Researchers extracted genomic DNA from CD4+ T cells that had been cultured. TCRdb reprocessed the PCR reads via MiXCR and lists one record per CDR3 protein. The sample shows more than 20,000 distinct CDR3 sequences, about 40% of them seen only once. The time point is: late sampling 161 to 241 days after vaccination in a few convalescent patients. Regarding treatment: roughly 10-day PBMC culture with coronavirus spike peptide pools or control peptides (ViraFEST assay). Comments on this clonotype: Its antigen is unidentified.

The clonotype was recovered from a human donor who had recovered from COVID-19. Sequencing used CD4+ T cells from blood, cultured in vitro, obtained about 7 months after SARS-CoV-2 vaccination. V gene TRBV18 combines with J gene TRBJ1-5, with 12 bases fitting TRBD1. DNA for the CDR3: TGTGCCAGCTCTCCCCGGGACAGGGGGCGGAATCAGCCCCAGCATTTT. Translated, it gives CASSPRDRGRNQPQHF.